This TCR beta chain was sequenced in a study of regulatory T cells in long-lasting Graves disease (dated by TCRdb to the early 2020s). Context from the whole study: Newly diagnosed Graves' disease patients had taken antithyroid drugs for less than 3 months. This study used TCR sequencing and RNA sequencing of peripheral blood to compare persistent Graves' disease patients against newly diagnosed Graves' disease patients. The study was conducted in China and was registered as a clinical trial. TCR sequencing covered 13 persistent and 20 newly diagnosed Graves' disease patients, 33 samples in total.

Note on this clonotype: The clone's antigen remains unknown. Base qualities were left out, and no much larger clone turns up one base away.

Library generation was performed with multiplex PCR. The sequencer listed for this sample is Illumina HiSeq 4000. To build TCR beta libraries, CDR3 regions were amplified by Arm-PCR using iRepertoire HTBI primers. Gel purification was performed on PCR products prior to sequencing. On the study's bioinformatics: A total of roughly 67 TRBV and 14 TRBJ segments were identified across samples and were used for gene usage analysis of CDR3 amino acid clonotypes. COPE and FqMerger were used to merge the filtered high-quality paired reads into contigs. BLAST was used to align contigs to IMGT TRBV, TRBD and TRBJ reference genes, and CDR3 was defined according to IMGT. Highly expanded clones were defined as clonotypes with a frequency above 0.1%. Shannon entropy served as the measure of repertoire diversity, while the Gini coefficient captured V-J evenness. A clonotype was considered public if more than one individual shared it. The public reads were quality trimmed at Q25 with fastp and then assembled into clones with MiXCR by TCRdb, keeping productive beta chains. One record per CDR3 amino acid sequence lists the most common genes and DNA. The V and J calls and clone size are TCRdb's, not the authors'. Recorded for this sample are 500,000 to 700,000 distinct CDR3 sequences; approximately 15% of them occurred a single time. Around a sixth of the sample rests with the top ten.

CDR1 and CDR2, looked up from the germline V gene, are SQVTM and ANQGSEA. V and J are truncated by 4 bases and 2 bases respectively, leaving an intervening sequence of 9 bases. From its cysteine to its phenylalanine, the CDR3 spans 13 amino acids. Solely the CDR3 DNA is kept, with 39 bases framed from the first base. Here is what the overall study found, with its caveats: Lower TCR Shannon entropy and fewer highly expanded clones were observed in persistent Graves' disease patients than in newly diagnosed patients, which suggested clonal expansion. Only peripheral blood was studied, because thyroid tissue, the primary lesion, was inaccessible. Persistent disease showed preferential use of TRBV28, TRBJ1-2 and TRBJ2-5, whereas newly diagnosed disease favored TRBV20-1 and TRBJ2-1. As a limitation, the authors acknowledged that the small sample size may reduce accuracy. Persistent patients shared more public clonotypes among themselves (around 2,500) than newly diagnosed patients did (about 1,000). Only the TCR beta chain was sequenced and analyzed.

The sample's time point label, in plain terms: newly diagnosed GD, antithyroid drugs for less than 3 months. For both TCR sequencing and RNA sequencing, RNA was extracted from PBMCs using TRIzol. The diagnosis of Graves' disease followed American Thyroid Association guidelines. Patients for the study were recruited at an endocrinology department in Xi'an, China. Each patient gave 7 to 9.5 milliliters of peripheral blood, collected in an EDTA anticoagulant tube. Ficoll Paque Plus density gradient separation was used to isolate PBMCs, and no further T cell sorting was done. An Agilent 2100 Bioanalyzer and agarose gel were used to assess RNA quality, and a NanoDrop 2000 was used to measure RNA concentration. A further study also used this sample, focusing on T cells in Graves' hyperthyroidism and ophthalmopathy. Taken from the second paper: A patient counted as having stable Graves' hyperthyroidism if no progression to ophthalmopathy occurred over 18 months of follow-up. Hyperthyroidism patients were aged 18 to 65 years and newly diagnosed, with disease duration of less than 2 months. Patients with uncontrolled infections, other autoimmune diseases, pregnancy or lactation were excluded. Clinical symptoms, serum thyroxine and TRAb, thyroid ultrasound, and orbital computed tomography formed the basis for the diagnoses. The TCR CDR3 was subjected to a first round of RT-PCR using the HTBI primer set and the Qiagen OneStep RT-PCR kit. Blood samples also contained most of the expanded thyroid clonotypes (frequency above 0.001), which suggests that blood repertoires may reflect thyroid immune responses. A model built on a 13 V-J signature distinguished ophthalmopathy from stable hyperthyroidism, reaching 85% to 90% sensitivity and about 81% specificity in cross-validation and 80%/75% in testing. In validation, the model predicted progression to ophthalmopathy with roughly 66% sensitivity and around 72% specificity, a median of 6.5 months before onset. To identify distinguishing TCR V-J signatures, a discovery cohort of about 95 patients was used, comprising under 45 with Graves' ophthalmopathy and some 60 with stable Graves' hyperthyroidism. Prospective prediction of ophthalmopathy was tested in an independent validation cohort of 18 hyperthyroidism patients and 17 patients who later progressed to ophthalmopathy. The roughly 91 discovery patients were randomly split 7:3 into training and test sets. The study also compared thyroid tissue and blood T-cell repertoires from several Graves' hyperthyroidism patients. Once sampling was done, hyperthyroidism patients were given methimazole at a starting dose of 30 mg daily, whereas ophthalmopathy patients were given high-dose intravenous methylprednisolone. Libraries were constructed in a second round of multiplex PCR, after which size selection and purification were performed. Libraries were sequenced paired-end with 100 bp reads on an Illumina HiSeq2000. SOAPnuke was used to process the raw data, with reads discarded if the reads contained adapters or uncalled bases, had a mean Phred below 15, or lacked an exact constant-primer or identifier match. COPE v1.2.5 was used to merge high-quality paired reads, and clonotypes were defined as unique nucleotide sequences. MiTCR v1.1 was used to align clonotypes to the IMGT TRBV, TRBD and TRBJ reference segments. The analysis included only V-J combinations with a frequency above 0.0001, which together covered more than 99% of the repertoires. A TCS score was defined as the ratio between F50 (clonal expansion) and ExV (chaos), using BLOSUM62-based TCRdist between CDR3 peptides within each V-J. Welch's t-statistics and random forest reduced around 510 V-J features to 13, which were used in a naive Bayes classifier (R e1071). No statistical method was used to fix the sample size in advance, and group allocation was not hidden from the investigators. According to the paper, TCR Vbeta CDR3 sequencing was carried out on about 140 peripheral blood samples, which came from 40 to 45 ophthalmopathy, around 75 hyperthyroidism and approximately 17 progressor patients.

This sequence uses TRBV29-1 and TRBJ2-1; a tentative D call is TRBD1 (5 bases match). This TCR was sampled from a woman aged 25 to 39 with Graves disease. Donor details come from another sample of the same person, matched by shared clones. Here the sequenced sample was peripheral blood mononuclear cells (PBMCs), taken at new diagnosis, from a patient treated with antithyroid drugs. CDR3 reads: CSVARAAYNEQFF. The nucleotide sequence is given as TGCAGCGTTGCCAGGGCCGCCTACAATGAGCAGTTCTTC.